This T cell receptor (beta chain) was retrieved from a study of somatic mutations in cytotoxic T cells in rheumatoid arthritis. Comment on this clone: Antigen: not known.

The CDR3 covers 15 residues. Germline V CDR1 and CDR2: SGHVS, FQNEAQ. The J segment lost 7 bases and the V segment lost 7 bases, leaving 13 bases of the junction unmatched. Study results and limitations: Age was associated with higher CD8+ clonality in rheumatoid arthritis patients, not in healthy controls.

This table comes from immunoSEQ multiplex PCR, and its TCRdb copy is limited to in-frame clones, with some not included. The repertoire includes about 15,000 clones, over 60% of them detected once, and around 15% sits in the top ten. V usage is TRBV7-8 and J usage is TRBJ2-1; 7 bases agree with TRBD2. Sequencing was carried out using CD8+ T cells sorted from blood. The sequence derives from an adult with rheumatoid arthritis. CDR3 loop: CASINRGVGWNEQFF. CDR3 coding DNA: TGTGCCAGCATCAACCGGGGGGTTGGATGGAATGAGCAGTTCTTC.